These 15 T cell receptor beta chains were all obtained from the same sample, sequenced in a study of blood T cell repertoires in COVID-19 (dated by TCRdb to about 2020). Library prep was done by the immunoSEQ multiplex PCR assay. Sourced from immuneACCESS, this table was stored by TCRdb with only in-frame sequences that have V and J called. A share of the clones is absent; for the studies checked, an unresolved V gene accounts for under half, and the remainder has no known explanation. Here the sample has under 300,000 clones; 86% occur a single time. Jointly, the top ten make up 5.5% to 6.5% of the sample. Sequences were obtained from peripheral blood. The receptors derive from a man in his 60s with acute or convalescent COVID-19.

V usage is TRBV19 and J usage is TRBJ1-2; D unresolved. V was trimmed by 1 base and J by 8 bases, leaving 17 bases between them. The length of the CDR3 is 15 residues. Germline assignment: CDR1 LNHDA and CDR2 SQIVND (reference sequence). The CDR3 DNA sequence: TGTGCCAGTAGTATAGCGGCAGGCATGAGTTACGGCTACACCTTC. It encodes CASSIAAGMSYGYTF.

The V and J genes are TRBV18 and TRBJ2-3, with D possibly being TRBD1 (7 bases). Germline V gene data show CDR1 as KGHSH and CDR2 as LQKENI. V was clipped by 0 bases and J by 1 base, with 11 bases between them. The CDR3 has 16 residues. In DNA form, the CDR3 reads TGTGCCAGCTCACCACCCCAGGGGGAGGGCACAGATACGCAGTATTTT. Translated, it gives CASSPPQGEGTDTQYF. Full variable domain (remainder filled in from reference TRBV18 and TRBJ2-3): NAGVMQNPRHLVRRRGQEARLRCSPMKGHSHVYWYRQLPEEGLKFMVYLQKENIIDESGMPKERFSAEFPKEGPSILRIQQVVRGDSAAYFCASSPPQGEGTDTQYFGPGTRLTVL.

The chain links TRBV12-5 to TRBJ1-1; weak D call: TRBD1 (6 bases). V gave up 1 base and J gave up 1 base, with 13 bases separating them. The CDR3 has 16 residues. CDR1 and CDR2 from the germline V gene are LGHNT and FRNRAP. DNA of the CDR3: TGTGCTAGTGGTTTGGCCGCTATAGGGGGGAACACTGAAGCTTTCTTT. Protein: CASGLAAIGGNTEAFF.

The V call is TRBV12-3 or TRBV12-4, the J call TRBJ1-1; D is perhaps TRBD1 (5 bases). The CDR3 runs to 13 residues. V was pared by 3 bases and J by 7 bases, with 12 bases between. The CDR3, as DNA: TGTGCCAGCAGTTTGAGCGGGACTCTTGAAGCTTTCTTT. This gives the protein CASSLSGTLEAFF.

The rearrangement links TRBV5-4 to TRBJ2-7; D possibly corresponds to TRBD2 (6 bases). Germline-derived CDR1 and CDR2 are SGHNT and YYREEE (reference sequence). This CDR3 is 17 amino acids long. V was trimmed by 4 bases and J by 2 bases, leaving 22 bases between them. Here the CDR3 DNA reads TGTGCCAGCAGCCGATCCCCCGGGGCCCCGGGGGCCTACGAGCAGTACTTC. The encoded protein is CASSRSPGAPGAYEQYF.

The chain links TRBV11-3 to TRBJ2-1; 8 nucleotides line up with TRBD2. CDR1 is SGHNT, CDR2 YENEEA, per germline. The CDR3 runs to 16 residues. The V gene end was trimmed by 1 base and the J gene end by 7 bases; junction bases not matched to a gene: 9. The chain's CDR3 is CASSLGGTRGMNEQFF. DNA for the CDR3: TGTGCCAGCAGCTTAGGAGGGACTAGAGGTATGAATGAGCAGTTCTTC.

The chain carries TRBV27 and TRBJ2-2, with D tentatively TRBD1 (6 bases). The germline CDR1 and CDR2 sequences are MNHEY and SMNVEV (reference sequence). CDR3 length: 14 residues. The V end was cut by 3 bases, the J end by 6 bases, with 11 bases between. DNA for the CDR3: TGTGCCAGCAGTTTTACAGGGCGGGCCGGGGAGCTGTTTTTT. Its protein is CASSFTGRAGELFF.

The CDR3, as DNA: TGTGCCAGCAGTGACCTGGATCCCCGGGTAGTAGCGGGGGACACCGGGGAGCTGTTTTTT. Translated, it gives CASSDLDPRVVAGDTGELFF. V gene TRBV6-4 combines with J gene TRBJ2-2; TRBD2 aligns across 9 bases. CDR1 is MRHNA, CDR2 SNTAGT, per germline. Trimming at V came to 2 bases and at J to 3 bases, leaving 16 bases not matched to a gene. The CDR3 is made up of 20 amino acids.

This clone appeared a few times. The chain recombines TRBV2 with TRBJ2-7, with D maybe TRBD2 (7 bases). The germline V and J ends were trimmed by 6 bases and 8 bases, with 17 bases remaining between them. This CDR3 region has 13 residues. CDR1 and CDR2 from the germline V gene are SNHLY and FYNNEI. As DNA, the CDR3 is TGTGCCAGCAGGGGGGGGCGGACTACGCAGCAGTACTTC. Its protein product is CASRGGRTTQQYF.

The rearrangement joins TRBV24-1 to TRBJ2-1; 8 nucleotides line up with TRBD1. This CDR3 is 16 amino acids long. Germline V gene lookup returns CDR1 KGHDR and CDR2 SFDVKD. V lost 1 base, J lost 8 bases, and 9 bases stayed unmatched. The CDR3 region is CATSDFPGQGAYEQFF. For the CDR3, the DNA is TGTGCCACCAGTGATTTCCCGGGGCAGGGGGCCTATGAGCAGTTCTTC.

Concerning this clone itself: This sample also contains other DNA sequences that code for the same CDR3. The chain uses TRBV19 and TRBJ2-5, with D perhaps matching TRBD1 (5 bases). Trimming left V 1 base short and J 1 base short, with 10 bases between. This CDR3 comprises 15 residues. Germline CDR1 is LNHDA and CDR2 is SQIVND (reference sequence). CDR3 loop: CASSIGGSIQETQYF. Written as DNA, the CDR3 is TGTGCCAGTAGTATAGGGGGCAGTATCCAAGAGACCCAGTACTTC.

V and J are TRBV19 and TRBJ1-4; the D is unclear. The CDR3 loop spans 13 amino acids. The germline V and J ends were trimmed by 7 bases and 7 bases, with 13 bases remaining between them. Germline-derived CDR1 and CDR2 are LNHDA and SQIVND (reference sequence). DNA of the CDR3: TGTGCCAGTAAGAGGGATAGCGGTGAAAAACTGTTTTTT. Encoded protein: CASKRDSGEKLFF.

The chain carries TRBV4-3 and TRBJ2-1; possible D gene TRBD1, 6 bases. This CDR3 comprises 15 residues. Trimming cost V 4 bases and J 6 bases, with 16 bases left between them. Germline V gene lookup returns CDR1 LGHNA and CDR2 YSLEER. CDR3 coding DNA: TGCGCCAGCAGCCTAGGAGGAACAGGGACCAATGAGCAGTTCTTC. Translation gives CASSLGGTGTNEQFF.

In this sample, this clone turned up once. This sequence joins TRBV7-3 and TRBJ2-1; D call uncertain. The CDR3 is 12 amino acids. The V end was cut by 5 bases, the J end by 10 bases, with 12 bases between. CDR1 and CDR2 (germline): SGHTA, FQGTGA. CDR3 nucleotide sequence: TGTGCCAGCAGCCCCCCAGCCGGGGAGCAGTTCTTC. Its translation is CASSPPAGEQFF.

The V and J genes are TRBV5-1 and TRBJ1-1, with D perhaps matching TRBD1 (6 bases). In germline, CDR1 is SGHRS, CDR2 YFSETQ. V lost 2 bases and J 1 base, leaving 12 bases between the germline ends. The CDR3 runs 15 residues. The CDR3 spells CASSLETGANTEAFF. CDR3 DNA sequence: TGCGCCAGCAGCTTAGAGACAGGTGCGAACACTGAAGCTTTCTTT.